The clone carrying this T cell receptor (beta chain) occurred once. It was during active infection that Seattle patients were enrolled and then longitudinally followed. The CDR3 loop spans 15 amino acids. The V gene end was trimmed by 2 bases and the J gene end by 4 bases; junction bases not matched to a gene: 3. The germline V gene encodes CDR1 ENHRY and CDR2 SYGVKD. The sample originates from a study of blood T cell repertoires in COVID-19. Sequencing was performed with immunoSEQ multiplex PCR; in TCRdb, only in-frame clones are kept and a portion is missing. The table has roughly 280,000 clones, approximately 86% seen once.

Sequencing was carried out using peripheral blood. The J gene is TRBJ2-1, the V gene TRBV10-3; 9 bases agree with TRBD2. The receptor's source is a woman aged 55-70 years with COVID-19, enrolled during active disease. The CDR3 region has the DNA TGTGCCATCAGTGAGGCGGGAGGGACTTACAATGAGCAGTTCTTC. Protein: CAISEAGGTYNEQFF.